Sequencing of this T cell receptor beta chain was carried out in a study of blood T cell repertoires in COVID-19. On the study more broadly: Samples came from the United States, Italy and Spain, spanning acute and convalescent COVID-19. T cells, B-cell-depleted T cells, or PBMCs provided the cDNA or gDNA that served as material.

As originally analysed: The assay estimated nucleated cells by amplifying reference gene primers. TCRdb keeps only in-frame clones here, not all; method: immunoSEQ multiplex PCR. V, J and clone size reflect that table, while D and trimming were determined from the DNA. The sample includes around 190,000 clones, 75% to 90% of them seen just once. This clone was observed a single time. Germline loops: CDR1 MNHEY, CDR2 SVGEGT. The CDR3 totals 15 residues. V trimming: 6 bases; J trimming: 6 bases; junction bases outside the gene matches: 10. The receptor comes from a man in his sixties with acute or convalescent COVID-19. The chain is built from TRBV6-2 or TRBV6-3 and TRBJ1-5; TRBD1 matches 8 bases. Sequencing was done on a sample of peripheral blood. Written as DNA, the CDR3 is TGTGCCAGCAGCCCCGGACAGGGTCAAGCTCAGCCCCAGCATTTT. Its protein is CASSPGQGQAQPQHF.